Presented here are 26 T cell receptor beta chains from one specimen sequenced in a study of blood T cell repertoires in COVID-19. Sequencing used immunoSEQ multiplex PCR; TCRdb keeps in-frame clones, though not all of them. The data hold about 380,000 clones, with approximately 90% observed a single time. Sequencing input: PBMCs or T cells enriched from blood (not recorded which). Receptor source: a woman aged 18-30 years who had recovered from COVID-19.

This rearrangement joins TRBV19 to TRBJ2-5, with D possibly being TRBD2 (6 bases). Germline V gives CDR1 LNHDA, CDR2 SQIVND (reference sequence). Trimming shortened V by 6 bases and J by 5 bases, and 19 bases separated the two germline ends. This CDR3 comprises 15 residues. CDR3 nucleotide sequence: TGTGCCAGTAGCCGCACACCCACTAGCCTGGAGACCCAGTACTTC. Translated: CASSRTPTSLETQYF.

The J gene is TRBJ1-4, the V gene TRBV27; D unclear. This CDR3 spans 13 amino acids. The V gene's germline CDR1 is MNHEY and CDR2 SMNVEV (reference sequence). Between the trimmed V and J ends, which lost 3 bases and 7 bases, there was a span of 9 bases. CDR3 coding DNA: TGTGCCAGCAGTTTCGAAGAGGGTGAAAAACTGTTTTTT. As protein: CASSFEEGEKLFF.

The chain couples TRBV12-5 to TRBJ1-5; D call uncertain. This CDR3 is built from 15 residues. V was cut by 3 bases and J by 4 bases, with 13 bases left in between. In germline, CDR1 is LGHNT, CDR2 FRNRAP. The CDR3 loop reads CASGFPGRRNQPQHF. Written as DNA, the CDR3 is TGTGCTAGTGGTTTCCCCGGGAGGCGGAATCAGCCCCAGCATTTT.

V and J are TRBV20-1 and TRBJ2-7; 12 nucleotides align to TRBD1. The CDR3 runs 15 residues. Germline trimming cut 3 bases from V and 5 bases from J; bases unmatched to any gene: 8. CDR1 DFQATT and CDR2 SNEGSKA come from the germline V gene (reference sequence). The CDR3 loop reads CSASSPGQGADEQYF. The CDR3 DNA reads as TGCAGTGCTAGTTCACCGGGACAGGGGGCGGACGAGCAGTACTTC.

The chain has TRBV4-1 and TRBJ1-1; 11 nucleotides line up with TRBD1. CDR1 is MGHRA, CDR2 YSYEKL, per germline. V trimming: 0 bases; J trimming: 4 bases; junction bases outside the gene matches: 4. The CDR3 has 16 residues. The CDR3 region has the DNA TGCGCCAGCAGCCAAGAGTCCGGGACAGGGGGCACTGAAGCTTTCTTT. This translates into CASSQESGTGGTEAFF.

This chain links TRBV6-5 with TRBJ1-2, with 9 bases identical to TRBD1. The CDR3 is 12 amino acids. Germline V gene sequence: CDR1 MNHEY, CDR2 SVGAGI. V shed 10 bases and J 4 bases; nucleotides not matched to a gene: 4. The CDR3 nucleotides read TGTGCCACAGGGACAGGGAGCTATGGCTACACCTTC. Protein product: CATGTGSYGYTF.

This chain uses TRBV4-3 with TRBJ1-2; D is unclear. CDR3 length: 16 residues. Trimming took 0 bases from V and 0 from J, leaving 11 bases between them. Germline V gives CDR1 LGHNA, CDR2 YSLEER. The CDR3 region has the DNA TGCGCCAGCAGCCAAGATCGGAACTACGCTAACTATGGCTACACCTTC. Translation gives CASSQDRNYANYGYTF.

The chain joins TRBV7-2 to TRBJ2-4; 8 bases are a match to TRBD1. The CDR3 extends over 15 amino acids. The germline V gene encodes CDR1 SGHTA and CDR2 FQGNSA. Trimming removed 2 bases from V and 4 bases from J; junction bases left unmatched: 4. CDR3 DNA: TGTGCCAGCAGCTTACCCGGGACAGGAAAAAACATTCAGTACTTC. Translation: CASSLPGTGKNIQYF. Complete variable domain (other parts from reference TRBV7-2 and TRBJ2-4): GAGVSQSPSNKVTEKGKDVELRCDPISGHTALYWYRQSLGQGLEFLIYFQGNSAPDKSGLPSDRFSAERTGGSVSTLTIQRTQQEDSAVYLCASSLPGTGKNIQYFGAGTRLSVL.

This chain uses TRBV7-2 with TRBJ1-1, with 8 nucleotides matching TRBD1. The CDR3 contains 13 residues. In germline, CDR1 is SGHTA, CDR2 FQGNSA. The V gene end was trimmed by 5 bases and the J gene end by 4 bases; junction bases not matched to a gene: 3. The CDR3: CASSEGTGTEAFF. The CDR3 region has the DNA TGTGCCAGCAGCGAAGGGACAGGCACTGAAGCTTTCTTT.

The CDR3: CASSVEGAGSNYGYTF. CDR3 DNA: TGTGCCAGCAGCGTAGAAGGCGCAGGCTCTAACTATGGCTACACCTTC. V gene TRBV9 combines with J gene TRBJ1-2, with no clear D. The CDR3 contains 16 residues. CDR1 is SGDLS, CDR2 YYNGEE, per germline. V was clipped by 0 bases and J by 0 bases, with 12 bases between them.

The chain couples TRBV5-1 to TRBJ1-1; 7 bases map to TRBD1. The trim removed 0 bases at V and 3 bases at J, leaving 11 bases unmatched. CDR1 is SGHRS and CDR2 is YFSETQ in the germline V gene. The CDR3 covers 17 residues. The CDR3 sequence is CASSLVQRGQEDTEAFF. CDR3 coding DNA: TGCGCCAGCAGCTTGGTACAACGCGGACAGGAGGACACTGAAGCTTTCTTT.

This clone was counted once. V gene TRBV7-9 combines with J gene TRBJ1-4; D is possibly TRBD1 (5 bases). Germline CDR1 reads SEHNR; CDR2 reads FQNEAQ (reference sequence). The CDR3 has 15 amino acids. Trimming took off 3 bases at V and 0 bases at J, with 8 bases between the two ends. CDR3 amino acids: CASSFGASTNEKLFF. CDR3 coding DNA: TGTGCCAGCAGCTTTGGGGCCTCAACTAATGAAAAACTGTTTTTT.

This chain joins TRBV2 and TRBJ2-2, with D perhaps matching TRBD2 (5 bases). Germline V gene sequence: CDR1 SNHLY, CDR2 FYNNEI. The CDR3 runs to 13 residues. V was clipped by 7 bases and J by 4 bases, with 10 bases between them. The CDR3 DNA sequence: TGTGCCAGCAAGGAACGGGGCACCGGGGAGCTGTTTTTT. Protein product: CASKERGTGELFF.

The V gene is TRBV6-5, the J gene TRBJ1-1; no firm D call. This CDR3 spans 14 amino acids. Germline values: CDR1 MNHEY, CDR2 SVGAGI. Trimming left V 6 bases short and J 6 bases short, with 17 bases between. CDR3 DNA: TGTGCCAGCAGCCCGTTCCGGGAGGCCCCTGAAGCTTTCTTT. Amino acid sequence: CASSPFREAPEAFF.

V usage is TRBV5-1 and J usage is TRBJ1-2, with 8 bases aligning to TRBD1. This CDR3 is built from 13 residues. The germline CDR1 and CDR2 sequences are SGHRS and YFSETQ. V shed 3 bases and J 8 bases; nucleotides not matched to a gene: 6. The CDR3 region has the DNA TGCGCCAGCAGCTCAGGGGGCGTTCGGGGCTACACCTTC. Protein: CASSSGGVRGYTF.

A single count supports this clone. The chain couples TRBV6-5 to TRBJ2-1; 9 bases are a match to TRBD2. CDR1 is MNHEY and CDR2 is SVGAGI in the germline V gene. The CDR3 length is 15 residues. J was trimmed by 7 bases and V by 0 bases; bases with no gene match: 4. Here the CDR3 DNA reads TGTGCCAGCAGTTACTCCGGGACTAGCAAAAATGAGCAGTTCTTC. Translation gives CASSYSGTSKNEQFF.

V usage is TRBV18 and J usage is TRBJ2-1, with D uncertain. Germline values: CDR1 KGHSH, CDR2 LQKENI. V dropped 3 bases and J dropped 4 bases, with 7 bases sitting between them. The CDR3 is 13 residues long. CDR3 in amino acids: CASSPPRYNEQFF. In nucleotides, the CDR3 is TGTGCCAGCTCACCCCCGCGATACAATGAGCAGTTCTTC.

CDR3 DNA: TGTGCCAGCAGCTTGTCAGGACAGGCCGGTTACACGAACACTGAAGCTTTCTTT. Its translation is CASSLSGQAGYTNTEAFF. This chain joins TRBV5-4 and TRBJ1-1; 7 bases map to TRBD1. V shed 1 base and J 1 base; nucleotides not matched to a gene: 13. CDR3 length: 18 amino acids. Germline V gives CDR1 SGHNT, CDR2 YYREEE (reference sequence).

J is TRBJ1-2 and V is TRBV20-1; 7 bases are shared with TRBD1. The ends lost 3 bases at V and 2 bases at J; junction bases unmatched: 12. The germline V gene encodes CDR1 DFQATT and CDR2 SNEGSKA (reference sequence). This CDR3 spans 16 amino acids. CDR3 nucleotide sequence: TGCAGTGCTAGTTCCGGGACAGAAAGATTAAACTATGGCTACACCTTC. Protein product: CSASSGTERLNYGYTF.

To note about this clone: The identical CDR3 is also encoded by other nucleotide sequences in the sample. This chain joins TRBV2 and TRBJ2-5; 12 bases are shared with TRBD2. This CDR3 has 15 residues. The trim removed 6 bases at V and 0 bases at J, leaving 2 bases unmatched. Germline CDR1 is SNHLY and CDR2 is FYNNEI. CDR3 DNA sequence: TGTGCCAGCAGCGGGACTAGCGGGTACCAAGAGACCCAGTACTTC. This gives the protein CASSGTSGYQETQYF.

The V and J genes are TRBV4-3 and TRBJ2-7; TRBD1 matches at 7 bases. Germline loops: CDR1 LGHNA, CDR2 YSLEER. Trimming removed 4 bases from V and 2 bases from J; junction bases left unmatched: 8. CDR3 size: 15 residues. CDR3 bases: TGCGCCAGCAGCCCTCTTGCTGGGACAGCCTACGAGCAGTACTTC. Protein: CASSPLAGTAYEQYF.

The J gene is TRBJ1-2, the V gene TRBV10-3; 8 bases line up with TRBD1. Per germline, CDR1 ENHRY and CDR2 SYGVKD. The CDR3 runs 13 residues. With 9 bases clipped from V and 5 bases from J, the junction kept 8 bases outside the gene matches. CDR3 DNA sequence: TGTGCCATTCGGACAGGGAGAGGGTATGGCTACACCTTC. Its translation is CAIRTGRGYGYTF.

V usage is TRBV5-4 and J usage is TRBJ1-6; no reliable D call. The CDR3 runs 13 residues. Germline loops: CDR1 SGHNT, CDR2 YYREEE (reference sequence). Trimming cost V 4 bases and J 3 bases, with 5 bases left between them. CDR3 DNA sequence: TGTGCCAGCAGCCCGTACTATAATTCACCCCTCCACTTT. Residues: CASSPYYNSPLHF.

CDR3 DNA: TGTGCCTGGAGTGTATTAGCGGGGGGTCCCGAGCAGTACTTC. Translating gives CAWSVLAGGPEQYF. The chain combines TRBV30 with TRBJ2-7; 10 bases agree with TRBD2. The CDR3 contains 14 residues. Germline assignment: CDR1 GTSNPN and CDR2 SVGIG (reference sequence). V dropped 0 bases and J dropped 6; count of bases not matched to a gene: 5.

This clone was detected once. V and J are TRBV7-2 and TRBJ2-3; D is ambiguous. CDR3 length equals 15 residues. Germline V CDR1 and CDR2: SGHTA, FQGNSA. V lost 2 bases, J lost 4 bases, and 13 bases lay in between. The CDR3 DNA reads TGTGCCAGCAGCTTATCTCTCCGGGTGGCAGATACGCAGTATTTT. It is translated as CASSLSLRVADTQYF. The full variable domain, rest sourced from reference TRBV7-2 and TRBJ2-3, is GAGVSQSPSNKVTEKGKDVELRCDPISGHTALYWYRQSLGQGLEFLIYFQGNSAPDKSGLPSDRFSAERTGGSVSTLTIQRTQQEDSAVYLCASSLSLRVADTQYFGPGTRLTVL.

J is TRBJ1-1 and V is TRBV18, with D perhaps TRBD1 (5 bases). This CDR3 has 12 residues. V was cut by 5 bases and J by 5 bases, with 9 bases left in between. Germline V gene data show CDR1 as KGHSH and CDR2 as LQKENI. CDR3 sequence: CASSWGETEAFF. CDR3 bases: TGTGCCAGCTCATGGGGGGAAACTGAAGCTTTCTTT.